This TCR beta chain was retrieved from a study of response to subunit inactivated influenza vaccine. One entry per CDR3 protein, called by TCRdb with MiXCR from the RT-PCR reads. This table holds around 650,000 distinct CDR3 sequences, about 15% found once. General observations from the study: Authors proposed each seasonal influenza vaccination draws in few new T cells.

Comments on this clonotype: Its target is unknown.

Trimming left V 3 bases short and J 10 bases short, with 18 bases between. The CDR3 contains 15 residues. In germline, CDR1 is KGHDR, CDR2 SFDVKD. The sequence derives from a man between 45 and 60 years old who received an inactivated influenza vaccine. The rearrangement joins TRBV24-1 to TRBJ2-1; no firm D call. This specimen consisted of PBMCs from blood, obtained approximately 13 days after vaccination. The CDR3 DNA reads as TGTGCCACCAGTGATCTCGAAGGGCCCCCCGAGGAGCAGTTCTTC. Its protein product is CATSDLEGPPEEQFF.